This paragraph reports one T cell receptor beta chain. This table comes from immunoSEQ multiplex PCR, and its TCRdb copy is limited to in-frame clones, with some not included. The data hold some 51,000 clones, with 90% to 97% observed a single time. The data belong to a study of control samples from healthy donors and cancer patients. This CDR3 has 17 amino acids. CDR1 LGHNT and CDR2 FRNRAP come from the germline V gene. V lost 0 bases and J lost 3; bases outside the gene matches: 10. The TCR sequence derives from a woman younger than 35 in good health. Sequenced input: blood. The gene calls are TRBV12-5 and TRBJ2-7; 8 bases are shared with TRBD1. The CDR3: CASGLVIRDRSHYEQYF. CDR3 bases: TGTGCTAGTGGTTTGGTAATTCGGGACAGGAGCCACTACGAGCAGTACTTC.